This T cell receptor (beta chain) was recorded in a study of cytomegalovirus exposure and HLA in healthy donors. Study-level findings and limits: Many donors carried some public TCRs, although rarity characterized most TCR sequences.

Nominally healthy donors provided the samples, though records likely missed some immune exposures. 13 Jbeta primers and 60 Vbeta primers were used for the PCR. Clones were read by immunoSEQ multiplex PCR, and TCRdb kept only the in-frame ones, dropping some. The sample includes about 48,000 clones. Trimming cost V 3 bases and J 0 bases, with 17 bases left between them. Germline loops: CDR1 GTSNPN, CDR2 SVGIG (reference sequence). This CDR3 spans 16 amino acids. A remark on this clone: Its antigen is as yet unknown. Other DNA sequences within the sample encode an identical CDR3.

V gene TRBV30 combines with J gene TRBJ1-2, with a weak D call TRBD1 (5 bases). This sequence was found in a male donor in good health and CMV-seropositive. The sample was PBMCs. The CDR3 loop reads CAWSVPDSATNYGYTF. CDR3 sequence (DNA): TGTGCCTGGAGCGTACCAGACAGCGCCACTAACTATGGCTACACCTTC.